The 20 T cell receptor beta chains presented below share a single source sample, sequenced in a study of T cells in tumors after PD-1 blockade. Libraries were prepared by immunoSEQ multiplex PCR; TCRdb keeps only in-frame clonotypes and omits some of them. The sample consists of roughly 4,400 clones, roughly 70% of them appearing once. Sequencing used tumor tissue, obtained before anti-PD-1 treatment. These receptors all come from a human donor with basal cell carcinoma.

This rearrangement joins TRBV5-1 to TRBJ1-3, with a possible D match to TRBD1 (6 bases). Trimming pared 2 bases from V and 4 bases from J, leaving 10 bases between. Germline V lookup: CDR1 SGHRS, CDR2 YFSETQ. This CDR3 is 14 amino acids long. The CDR3 sequence is CASSFTGQGNTIYF. CDR3 sequence (DNA): TGCGCCAGCAGCTTCACAGGGCAAGGAAACACCATATATTTT.

A note on this clone: The same CDR3 is also encoded by other DNA sequences in this sample. The chain recombines TRBV7-3 with TRBJ2-5; 9 nucleotides align to TRBD1. After removal of 5 bases from V and 2 bases from J, the junction contained 6 bases not matched to a gene. Germline V CDR1 and CDR2: SGHTA, FQGTGA. CDR3 size: 15 residues. CDR3 amino acids: CASSPGQGGQETQYF. For the CDR3, the DNA is TGTGCCAGCAGCCCGGGACAGGGCGGGCAAGAGACCCAGTACTTC.

The V and J genes are TRBV27 and TRBJ2-1, with D unclear. The V and J ends lost 10 bases and 3 bases respectively, with 13 bases between them. The V gene's germline CDR1 is MNHEY and CDR2 SMNVEV (reference sequence). This CDR3 is 13 amino acids long. This CDR3 reads CATRKGRYNEQFF. CDR3 nucleotides: TGTGCCACACGGAAAGGTCGCTACAATGAGCAGTTCTTC.

J is TRBJ1-6 and V is TRBV30; no reliable D call. The germline V gene has CDR1 GTSNPN and CDR2 SVGIG (reference sequence). The CDR3 length is 14 residues. Trimming shortened V by 4 bases and J by 5 bases, and 12 bases separated the two germline ends. The chain's CDR3 is CAWNSQSNNSPLHF. Here the CDR3 DNA reads TGTGCCTGGAACTCACAGTCTAATAATTCACCCCTCCACTTT.

The rearrangement links TRBV28 to TRBJ2-7; D is undetermined. The germline V gene has CDR1 MDHEN and CDR2 SYDVKM. Trimming took off 6 bases at V and 9 bases at J, with 12 bases between the two ends. This CDR3 spans 11 amino acids. CDR3 in amino acids: CASSPGIVQYF. CDR3 in DNA: TGTGCCAGCAGCCCAGGCATAGTGCAGTACTTC.

This chain joins TRBV28 and TRBJ1-1; 10 bases fit TRBD1. The V and J ends lost 5 bases and 10 bases, in that order; junction bases with no gene match: 4. CDR3 length: 12 amino acids. Per germline, CDR1 MDHEN and CDR2 SYDVKM. The CDR3 protein is CASSRGTGVAFF. The CDR3 DNA is TGTGCCAGCAGTCGGGGGACAGGGGTAGCTTTCTTT.

There are a few counts of this clone. The gene calls are TRBV5-8 and TRBJ2-5, with 7 positions matching TRBD2. Germline-derived CDR1 and CDR2 are SGHTS and YDEGEE. V was pared by 0 bases and J by 2 bases, with 4 bases of the junction left unmatched. The CDR3 extends over 15 amino acids. CDR3 sequence reads: CASSLVGTIQETQYF. CDR3 DNA: TGTGCCAGCAGCTTGGTGGGGACTATTCAAGAGACCCAGTACTTC.

This chain links TRBV12-3 or TRBV12-4 with TRBJ1-6; D remains ambiguous. The V end was cut by 3 bases, the J end by 14 bases, with 11 bases between. The CDR3 sequence is 12 residues long. The CDR3 nucleotides are TGTGCCAGCAGTTTTGGATGGAAGGCCCTCCACTTT. Its translation: CASSFGWKALHF.

V gene TRBV28 combines with J gene TRBJ1-4; 10 bases are shared with TRBD1. V trimming: 3 bases; J trimming: 8 bases; junction bases outside the gene matches: 9. The V gene's germline CDR1 is MDHEN and CDR2 SYDVKM. The CDR3 consists of 16 residues. The CDR3 coding sequence is TGTGCCAGCAGTTTCTCTTTAGGGACAGGGGAGGAAAAACTGTTTTTT. This translates into CASSFSLGTGEEKLFF.

In the case of this clone: The sample carries other DNA sequences with the same CDR3. The rearrangement uses TRBV11-3 and TRBJ2-1; 8 positions match TRBD2. Germline V gene data show CDR1 as SGHNT and CDR2 as YENEEA. CDR3 length equals 14 residues. V trimming: 3 bases; J trimming: 7 bases; junction bases outside the gene matches: 5. CDR3 sequence reads: CASSFRGGLNEQFF. CDR3 in DNA: TGTGCCAGCAGCTTCCGGGGGGGCCTTAATGAGCAGTTCTTC.

This clone has a handful of counts. V is TRBV7-8 and J is TRBJ2-7; weak D call: TRBD1 (6 bases). Per germline, CDR1 SGHVS and CDR2 FQNEAQ. There are 17 residues in the CDR3. V shed 1 base and J shed 0 bases, with 16 bases lying between them. In DNA, the CDR3 is TGTGCCAGCAGCTTAGACCCCCGGGACACGAGCTCCTACGAGCAGTACTTC. Residues: CASSLDPRDTSSYEQYF.

The J gene is TRBJ2-1, the V gene TRBV28; 10 bases are shared with TRBD2. Trimming cost V 9 bases and J 9 bases; bases outside gene matches: 14. The CDR3 has 15 amino acids. Per the germline V gene, CDR1 is MDHEN and CDR2 is SYDVKM. In nucleotides, the CDR3 is TGTGCCAGTTTCTCCCCCTCTAGCGGGAGAGGTGAGCAGTTCTTC. It yields the protein CASFSPSSGRGEQFF.

This chain links TRBV6-5 with TRBJ2-2; tentative D call: TRBD1 (6 bases). The V end lost 8 bases, the J end lost 8 bases, and 21 bases lay between the germline ends. Looked up from germline, CDR1 is MNHEY and CDR2 is SVGAGI. This CDR3 has 15 amino acids. CDR3 region: CASRTGLGPTGELFF. The CDR3 bases are TGTGCCAGCCGAACAGGGTTGGGGCCAACTGGGGAGCTGTTTTTT.

The gene calls are TRBV2 and TRBJ1-5; no clear D. The length of the CDR3 is 14 residues. V was shortened by 4 bases and J by 5 bases, with 12 bases between the two germline ends. The V gene's germline CDR1 is SNHLY and CDR2 FYNNEI. This chain's CDR3 is CASSGNWRDQPQHF. As DNA, the CDR3 is TGTGCCAGCAGTGGGAATTGGAGGGATCAGCCCCAGCATTTT.

V is TRBV10-3 and J is TRBJ2-3, with 7 bases identical to TRBD1. Per germline, CDR1 ENHRY and CDR2 SYGVKD. V shed 3 bases and J 2 bases; nucleotides not matched to a gene: 5. This CDR3 region has 15 residues. DNA of the CDR3: TGTGCCATCAGTGATGGGACAGTCCACACAGATACGCAGTATTTT. Translation gives CAISDGTVHTDTQYF.

The chain uses TRBV15 and TRBJ1-5; D not resolved. CDR3 length equals 15 residues. V was pared by 0 bases and J by 5 bases, with 11 bases between. CDR1 LNHNV and CDR2 YYDKDF come from the germline V gene (reference sequence). This CDR3 is CATSREEASYQPQHF. The CDR3 DNA is TGTGCCACCAGCAGAGAGGAGGCTTCCTATCAGCCCCAGCATTTT.

V is TRBV28 and J is TRBJ1-4, with unresolved D. The V and J ends lost 1 base and 11 bases respectively, with 8 bases between them. The CDR3 has 12 residues. Germline V gene lookup returns CDR1 MDHEN and CDR2 SYDVKM. Written as DNA, the CDR3 is TGTGCCAGCAGTTTATTGGGTTTTAAACTGTTTTTT. Amino acid sequence: CASSLLGFKLFF.

The chain joins TRBV6-2 or TRBV6-3 to TRBJ1-1, with a tentative D call TRBD1 (6 bases). Trimming removed 3 bases from V and 6 bases from J, with 17 bases in between. CDR1 is MNHEY, CDR2 SVGEGT, per germline. This CDR3 is 15 amino acids long. CDR3: CASSYGGAGAPEAFF. The CDR3 nucleotides are TGTGCCAGCAGTTATGGGGGGGCCGGAGCTCCTGAAGCTTTCTTT.

The chain uses TRBV16 and TRBJ2-7; tentative D call: TRBD1 (7 bases). Germline CDR1 and CDR2: KGHSY and FQNENV. Trimming stripped 5 bases from V and 6 bases from J, with 14 bases between. The CDR3 runs 13 residues. DNA of the CDR3: TGTGCCAGCAGCTCTTCTCAGGGGGGCGAGCAGTACTTC. This gives the protein CASSSSQGGEQYF.

This clone was picked up a small number of times. In DNA form, the CDR3 reads TGTGCCAGTAGTATCCTCGGAGAGGTCTATGGCTACACCTTC. This sequence encodes CASSILGEVYGYTF. J is TRBJ1-2 and V is TRBV19; no reliable D call. CDR1 is LNHDA, CDR2 SQIVND, per germline (reference sequence). Trimming removed 3 bases from V and 4 bases from J, with 12 bases in between. The CDR3 contains 14 residues.